The rows below give T cell receptor beta chains drawn from one sample of a study of control samples from healthy donors and cancer patients. Assay used: immunoSEQ multiplex PCR; TCRdb lists only in-frame clones, some missing. The profile covers about 130,000 clones, with over 75% appearing a single time and roughly 2.5% taken by the ten largest. Sequenced sample: blood. These TCRs come from a man aged 18-30 years in good health. CDR3s include the opening cysteine and the closing phenylalanine or tryptophan. The D gene is left open where the match is weak. The size entry is marked missing in some rows and otherwise reads once, few, many or a size class.

J gene	clone size	V gene	D gene	CDR3 protein	CDR3 DNA
TRBJ2-5	NA	TRBV12-3/TRBV12-4	NA	CASSLRGETQYF	TGTGCCAGCAGTTTACGGGGGGAGACCCAGTACTTC
TRBJ2-2	NA	TRBV21-1	NA	CASSPRQGPNTGELFF	TGTGCCAGCAGCCCGCGACAGGGGCCGAACACCGGGGAGCTGTTTTTT
TRBJ2-3	once	TRBV5-6	NA	CASSIRWEDTQYF	TGTGCCAGCAGTATCCGCTGGGAGGATACGCAGTATTTT
TRBJ2-5	NA	TRBV11-2	TRBD1	CASSLRGQGAQQTQYF	TGTGCCAGCAGCTTAAGGGGACAGGGGGCGCAACAGACCCAGTACTTC
TRBJ1-5	NA	TRBV11-2	NA	CASSLGGSWPQHF	TGTGCCAGCAGCTTAGGTGGTTCTTGGCCCCAGCATTTT
TRBJ2-3	NA	TRBV27	TRBD2	CASRPLGAGAWADTQYF	TGTGCCAGCAGACCCCTGGGAGCGGGAGCATGGGCAGATACGCAGTATTTT
TRBJ1-5	few	TRBV19	TRBD1	CASSLRQGGDGNQPQHF	TGTGCCAGTAGTCTGCGACAGGGTGGTGACGGCAATCAGCCCCAGCATTTT
TRBJ2-3	NA	TRBV3-1/TRBV3-2	TRBD2	CASSPGVAGGRMITDTQYF	TGTGCCAGCAGCCCCGGGGTGGCGGGAGGCCGGATGATCACAGATACGCAGTATTTT
TRBJ2-7	NA	TRBV5-1	NA	CASSSSYEQYF	TGCGCCAGCAGCTCCAGCTACGAGCAGTACTTC
TRBJ2-4	NA	TRBV11-3	NA	CASSPKKNIQYF	TGTGCCAGCAGCCCGAAGAAAAACATTCAGTACTTC
TRBJ2-2	NA	TRBV6-2/TRBV6-3	NA	CASSYFGELFF	TGTGCCAGCAGTTATTTCGGGGAGCTGTTTTTT
TRBJ2-2	NA	TRBV30	NA	CAWRVTKNTGELFF	TGTGCCTGGAGAGTGACAAAGAACACCGGGGAGCTGTTTTTT
TRBJ1-2	NA	TRBV5-4	TRBD1	CASSPTDRGGGYTF	TGTGCCAGCAGCCCGACGGACAGGGGAGGCGGCTACACCTTC
TRBJ2-3	NA	TRBV5-6	TRBD2	CASSFSGSRATDTQYF	TGTGCCAGCAGCTTTAGCGGGTCCAGGGCCACAGATACGCAGTATTTT
TRBJ2-2	NA	TRBV28	NA	CASSLKGAGELFF	TGTGCCAGCAGTTTAAAGGGCGCCGGGGAGCTGTTTTTT
TRBJ2-7	NA	TRBV4-1	NA	CASSQGAYEQYF	TGCGCCAGCAGCCAGGGAGCCTACGAGCAGTACTTC
TRBJ2-5	NA	TRBV19	NA	CASSMYRAQETQYF	TGTGCCAGTAGTATGTACAGGGCCCAAGAGACCCAGTACTTC
TRBJ2-3	NA	TRBV15	TRBD1	CATSRETGIPTDTQYF	TGTGCCACCAGCAGAGAGACAGGGATCCCCACAGATACGCAGTATTTT
TRBJ2-1	NA	TRBV24-1	NA	CATSDPTEWGEQFF	TGTGCCACCAGTGACCCGACGGAATGGGGTGAGCAGTTCTTC
TRBJ2-1	NA	TRBV3-1/TRBV3-2	TRBD2	CASSQELGLAELSSYNEQFF	TGTGCCAGCAGCCAAGAATTGGGACTAGCGGAGCTTAGCTCCTACAATGAGCAGTTCTTC
TRBJ2-3	NA	TRBV19	TRBD1	CASSKTRDRGSDTQYF	TGTGCCAGTAGTAAGACCCGGGACAGGGGGTCAGATACGCAGTATTTT
TRBJ2-3	NA	TRBV5-4	TRBD2	CASSLAGGRGFTDTQYF	TGTGCCAGCAGCTTGGCGGGGGGGCGTGGGTTCACAGATACGCAGTATTTT
TRBJ1-6	NA	TRBV27	NA	CASSRLQGINSPLHF	TGTGCCAGCAGTAGGTTACAGGGAATCAATTCACCCCTCCACTTT
TRBJ2-1	NA	TRBV7-9	NA	CASSFTRNNEQFF	TGTGCCAGCAGCTTTACCCGCAACAATGAGCAGTTCTTC
TRBJ2-3	NA	TRBV29-1	TRBD2	CSGTSRTDTQYF	TGCAGCGGGACTAGTCGAACAGATACGCAGTATTTT
TRBJ1-4	NA	TRBV4-1	NA	CASSQVTVVEKLFF	TGCGCCAGCAGCCAAGTAACTGTGGTGGAAAAACTGTTTTTT
TRBJ2-3	NA	TRBV5-1	NA	CASSLASEGGITQYF	TGCGCCAGCAGCTTGGCCTCGGAAGGGGGGATTACGCAGTATTTT
TRBJ2-3	NA	TRBV27	TRBD2	CASSFLAGASDTQYF	TGTGCCAGCAGTTTTCTAGCGGGAGCCTCAGATACGCAGTATTTT
TRBJ1-1	NA	TRBV7-2	NA	CASSLQPNTEAFF	TGTGCCAGCAGCTTACAACCTAACACTGAAGCTTTCTTT
TRBJ2-5	NA	TRBV6-1	TRBD2	CASSEKGSGAYQETQYF	TGTGCCAGCAGTGAAAAAGGTAGCGGGGCGTACCAAGAGACCCAGTACTTC
TRBJ2-2	NA	TRBV12-3/TRBV12-4	NA	CASTVVAAGELFF	TGTGCCAGCACCGTTGTGGCCGCCGGGGAGCTGTTTTTT
TRBJ2-1	once	TRBV14	NA	CASGTPLEQFF	TGTGCCAGCGGGACTCCCCTTGAGCAGTTCTTC
TRBJ2-1	NA	TRBV7-9	TRBD2	CASRAGGLAGPNEQFF	TGTGCCAGCAGGGCTGGCGGGCTAGCGGGCCCCAATGAGCAGTTCTTC
TRBJ1-2	NA	TRBV7-8	NA	CASSLEGHYGYTF	TGTGCCAGCAGCTTAGAGGGTCACTATGGCTACACCTTC
TRBJ2-3	NA	TRBV18	TRBD1	CASSPMGQGADTQYF	TGTGCCAGCTCACCAATGGGACAGGGGGCGGATACGCAGTATTTT
TRBJ2-5	NA	TRBV18	NA	CASSNGNQETQYF	TGTGCCAGCTCGAACGGGAACCAAGAGACCCAGTACTTC
TRBJ2-7	NA	TRBV28	TRBD2	CASRKSGGTLEQYF	TGTGCCAGCAGGAAGAGCGGGGGGACCCTCGAGCAGTACTTC